This T cell receptor (beta chain) was recorded in a study of sequential checkpoint blockade in melanoma. V was trimmed by 7 bases and J by 2 bases, leaving 14 bases between them. Germline assignment: CDR1 MNHGY and CDR2 SAAAGT. The CDR3 is 14 residues long. Specified treatment: randomized to nivolumab then ipilimumab (arm A) or the reverse (arm B). No patient had prior DNA-damaging chemotherapy. Sequenced by immunoSEQ multiplex PCR; TCRdb stores in-frame clones only, minus some. Counted here are 550 or so clones, roughly a sixth occurring once; the ten biggest clones make up around 22%. This chain uses TRBV6-8 with TRBJ1-1, with D possibly matching TRBD1 (6 bases). The sequenced sample was tumor tissue (inferred from file names), obtained from a patient given nivolumab and ipilimumab in sequence. The sequence was obtained from a human donor with melanoma. CDR3 coding DNA: TGTGCCAGCAAACGCACAGGGCTCAACACTGAAGCTTTCTTT. Its protein product is CASKRTGLNTEAFF.